The rows below give T cell receptor beta chains drawn from one sample of a study of PD-1 blockade in classical Hodgkin lymphoma. Data came from immunoSEQ multiplex PCR; TCRdb stores just in-frame clones and leaves some out. The data contain about 21,000 clones, around 94% of them seen just once; the ten biggest clones take up about 5%. Material: peripheral blood mononuclear cells (PBMCs). All receptors derive from a human donor with classical Hodgkin lymphoma. CDR3s include the opening cysteine and the closing phenylalanine or tryptophan. The D gene is left open where the match is weak. Clone size is not always given. Where it is, it says once, few, many or a class for expanded clones.

clone_size j_call d_call v_call cdr3_nt cdr3_aa
- TRBJ1-6 TRBD1 TRBV9 TGTGCCAGCAGCAAATTTACAGGGGCGTATAATTCACCCCTCCACTTT CASSKFTGAYNSPLHF
- TRBJ1-5 - TRBV2 TGTGCCAGCAGTGAAAACAGGGAGCAGCCCCAGCATTTT CASSENREQPQHF
- TRBJ2-6 - TRBV28 TGTGCCAGCAGCGTCAGGGTCTCTGGGGCCAACGTCCTGACTTTC CASSVRVSGANVLTF
- TRBJ2-5 - TRBV10-2 TGCGCCAGCAGTGAGTCGAGAGAGACCCAGTACTTC CASSESRETQYF
- TRBJ2-7 - TRBV2 TGTGCCAGCACCTTACAGAGTTACGAGCAGTACTTC CASTLQSYEQYF
- TRBJ2-1 TRBD2 TRBV5-3 TGTGCCAGAAGCTCACGGGGACTAGCGCATCACAATGAGCAGTTCTTC CARSSRGLAHHNEQFF
- TRBJ2-3 TRBD2 TRBV19 TGTGCCAGTAGTACTAGCGGGGGGGCGACAGATACGCAGTATTTT CASSTSGGATDTQYF
- TRBJ2-2 - TRBV11-2 TGTGCCAGCAGCCTAACCGGGGAGCTGTTTTTT CASSLTGELFF
- TRBJ2-7 - TRBV7-2 TGTGCCAGCAGCTTAGCGCCCGGGGGTGGCTCCTACGAGCAGTACTTC CASSLAPGGGSYEQYF
- TRBJ1-4 - TRBV28 TGTGCCAGCAGTTTTGCCCAGGGTTATGAAAAACTGTTTTTT CASSFAQGYEKLFF
once TRBJ2-5 TRBD1 TRBV7-8 TGTGCCAGCAGCTTAGTTGGTGTTGGACAGGGCGAGACCCAGTACTTC CASSLVGVGQGETQYF
once TRBJ2-2 - TRBV19 TGTGCCAGTAGTAGTGTCGGACCGCTCGGCGGCACCGGGGAGCTGTTTTTT CASSSVGPLGGTGELFF
- TRBJ1-2 TRBD1 TRBV28 TGTGCCAGCAGTTTAGGGGGACAGCGCATCTATGGAGGCTACACCTTC CASSLGGQRIYGGYTF
- TRBJ2-5 - TRBV29-1 TGCAGCGTGGGGGCCTGGGAGACCCAGTACTTC CSVGAWETQYF
- TRBJ1-5 - TRBV2 TGTGCCAGCAGTAGCGGGGGCGCCGTCGATCAGCCCCAGCATTTT CASSSGGAVDQPQHF
- TRBJ2-1 - TRBV7-2 TGTGCCAGCAGCGAGAGGGGCGCCCTAGTTTACAATGAGCAGTTCTTC CASSERGALVYNEQFF
- TRBJ1-2 - TRBV29-1 TGCAGCGTTGATCCAGGGGAAGCCTATGGCTACACCTTC CSVDPGEAYGYTF
once TRBJ2-3 - TRBV4-1 TGCGCCAGCAGCCAACGACCTCTTCAGGGAAATACGCAGTATTTT CASSQRPLQGNTQYF
- TRBJ2-1 - TRBV10-1 TGCGCCAGCAGTGATCTGGACAGCGTGAGGAATGAGCAGTTCTTC CASSDLDSVRNEQFF
- TRBJ2-2 - TRBV6-6 TGTGCCAGCAGTTACTCGAGTCACACCGGGGAGCTGTTTTTT CASSYSSHTGELFF
- TRBJ2-5 - TRBV7-7 TGTGCCAGCAGCCCGTTCGCGGAGGGGGAGACCCAGTACTTC CASSPFAEGETQYF
few TRBJ2-1 - TRBV5-1 TGCGCCAGCAGCCATAACTCCGACAATGAGCAGTTCTTC CASSHNSDNEQFF
- TRBJ2-7 - TRBV18 TGTGCCAGCTCACCACCGGGGGCGGTCTCCTACGAGCAGTACTTC CASSPPGAVSYEQYF
- TRBJ2-5 TRBD2 TRBV9 TGTGCCAGCAGCGTAAAGGTGGGCGGGGGTGAGACCCAGTACTTC CASSVKVGGGETQYF
- TRBJ2-2 - TRBV7-2 TGTGCCAGCAGCCTACAACCGTGGACCTCGAACACCGGGGAGCTGTTTTTT CASSLQPWTSNTGELFF
once TRBJ1-5 - TRBV29-1 TGCAGCGTTGAAGGGCATTCGGGTCAGCCCCAGCATTTT CSVEGHSGQPQHF
- TRBJ1-4 - TRBV2 TGTGCCAGCAGTGAATATCCTACAGGGAGGGAACTGTTTTTT CASSEYPTGRELFF
- TRBJ1-6 - TRBV5-8 TGTGCCAGCAGCTTTAGGGGAGGGACAAGTTCTGGGGGAATGATTCCCCTCCACTTT CASSFRGGTSSGGMIPLHF
- TRBJ2-3 - TRBV11-2 TGTGCCAGCAGCCCCCGGCTCCGGCCGGGCTCAGATACGCAGTATTTT CASSPRLRPGSDTQYF
- TRBJ2-1 TRBD2 TRBV9 TGTGCCAGCAGCGTAGTCGGTAGCGGGGGGCCTTTCGCCAATGAGCAGTTCTTC CASSVVGSGGPFANEQFF
- TRBJ2-7 - TRBV19 TGTGCCAGTAGTTTCGCCCCCGGGAGAACCTACGAGCAGTACTTC CASSFAPGRTYEQYF
- TRBJ1-4 TRBD1 TRBV28 TGTGCCAGCACCTCAGGGGGTAGGGCTAATGAAAAACTGTTTTTT CASTSGGRANEKLFF
- TRBJ1-1 TRBD1 TRBV4-1 TGCGCCAGCAGCCAACAACAGGGGGTGAACACTGAAGCTTTCTTT CASSQQQGVNTEAFF
- TRBJ1-2 TRBD1 TRBV9 TGTGCCAGCAGCGCACCGGACAGGATCAGGGATGGCTACACCTTC CASSAPDRIRDGYTF
- TRBJ2-1 TRBD2 TRBV7-6 TGTGCCAGCAGCTTAGACGGGCGGGGGAGCTCCTACAATGAGCAGTTCTTC CASSLDGRGSSYNEQFF
- TRBJ2-4 TRBD2 TRBV5-1 TGCGCCAGCAGCTTGGGCCGACTAGCGGGGGGCGGAGACATTCAGTACTTC CASSLGRLAGGGDIQYF
- TRBJ2-5 TRBD1 TRBV7-6 TGTGCCAGCAGCCCCCCGGGACAGGATCCACCCCAAGAGACCCAGTACTTC CASSPPGQDPPQETQYF
- TRBJ2-7 TRBD2 TRBV7-2 TGTGCCAGCAGCTATAGGACTAGCGGGGGTCTCGAGCAGTACTTC CASSYRTSGGLEQYF
- TRBJ1-5 - TRBV7-6 TGTGCCAGCAGCTTAGAGGGGAACCCTACTCGCGGGCCCCAGCATTTT CASSLEGNPTRGPQHF
- TRBJ2-7 - TRBV4-1 TGCGCCAGCAGCCCCCCTCTGGAGGGCCGGAGCGAGCAGTACTTC CASSPPLEGRSEQYF
- TRBJ2-7 TRBD1 TRBV7-3 TGTGCCAGCAGCTTAGGGCCCCGACAGGGGCCCTACGAGCAGTACTTC CASSLGPRQGPYEQYF
- TRBJ2-6 TRBD2 TRBV4-3 TGCGCCAGCAGCCAAGAAGCGGGGTCGGGGGCCAACGTCCTGACTTTC CASSQEAGSGANVLTF
- TRBJ2-7 TRBD2 TRBV5-4 TGTGCCAGCAGCTTGGGGACGGGGGGAAACTACGAGCAGTACTTC CASSLGTGGNYEQYF
- TRBJ2-7 - TRBV6-5 TGTGCCAGCAGTTACTTAGGGCACGAGCAGTACTTC CASSYLGHEQYF
once TRBJ1-6 - TRBV10-1 TGCGCCAGCAGTGAGCCCCATCGTGGGGGGCAAGATAATTCACCCCTCCACTTT CASSEPHRGGQDNSPLHF
- TRBJ1-1 - TRBV14 TGTGCCAGCAGCCCGCTAACACAGGGCAACACTGAAGCTTTCTTT CASSPLTQGNTEAFF
- TRBJ1-1 - TRBV7-9 TGTGCCAGCAGCTTATTGATGGCAGATGAAGCTTTCTTT CASSLLMADEAFF
few TRBJ1-2 - TRBV28 TGTGCCAGCAGCCAACCCGGGCAGGTGGGCTACACCTTC CASSQPGQVGYTF
- TRBJ2-3 - TRBV6-1 TGTGCCAGCAGGACGGACGGATACACAGATACGCAGTATTTT CASRTDGYTDTQYF
once TRBJ2-5 - TRBV19 TGTGCCAGTAGTATTTCGCTAGTAGAAGAGACCCAGTACTTC CASSISLVEETQYF
- TRBJ2-7 TRBD1 TRBV5-6 TGTGCCAGCAGTTTAGGGGACAGAGGCGAGCAGTACTTC CASSLGDRGEQYF
- TRBJ1-2 - TRBV6-1 TGTGCCAGCAGTGCAGAGGAGGGGGGTACCTATGGCTACACCTTC CASSAEEGGTYGYTF
- TRBJ2-1 TRBD2 TRBV6-6 TGTGCCAGCAGTCGCGGCGGGGGAAATGAGCAGTTCTTC CASSRGGGNEQFF
- TRBJ1-4 - TRBV29-1 TGCAGCGTTGAAGAGAATAATGAAAAACTGTTTTTT CSVEENNEKLFF